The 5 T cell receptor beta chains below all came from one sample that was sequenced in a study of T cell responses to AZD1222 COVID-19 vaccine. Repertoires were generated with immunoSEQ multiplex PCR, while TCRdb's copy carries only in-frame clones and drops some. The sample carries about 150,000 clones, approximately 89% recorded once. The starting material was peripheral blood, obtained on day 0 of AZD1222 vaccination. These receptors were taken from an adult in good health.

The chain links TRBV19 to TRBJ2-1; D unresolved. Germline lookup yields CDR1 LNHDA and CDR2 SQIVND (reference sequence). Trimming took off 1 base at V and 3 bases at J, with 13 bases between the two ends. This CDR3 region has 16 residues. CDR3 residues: CASSIGLVLDYNEQFF. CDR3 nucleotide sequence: TGTGCCAGTAGTATAGGATTAGTATTGGACTACAATGAGCAGTTCTTC. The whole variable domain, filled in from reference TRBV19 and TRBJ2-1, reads DGGITQSPKYLFRKEGQNVTLSCEQNLNHDAMYWYRQDPGQGLRLIYYSQIVNDFQKGDIAEGYSVSREKKESFPLTVTSAQKNPTAFYLCASSIGLVLDYNEQFFGPGTRLTVL.

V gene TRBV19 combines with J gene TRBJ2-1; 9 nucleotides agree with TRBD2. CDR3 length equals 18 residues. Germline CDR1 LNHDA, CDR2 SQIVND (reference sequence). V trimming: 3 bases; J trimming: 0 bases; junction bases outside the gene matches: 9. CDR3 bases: TGTGCCAGTAGTATCGGGGCTAGCGGGGATAGCTCCTACAATGAGCAGTTCTTC. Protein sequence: CASSIGASGDSSYNEQFF.

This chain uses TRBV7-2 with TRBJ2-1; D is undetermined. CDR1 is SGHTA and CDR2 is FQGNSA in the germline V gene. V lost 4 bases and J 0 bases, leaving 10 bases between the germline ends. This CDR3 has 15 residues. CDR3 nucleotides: TGTGCCAGCAGCTCCGCCCATAGCTCCTACAATGAGCAGTTCTTC. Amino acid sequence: CASSSAHSSYNEQFF.

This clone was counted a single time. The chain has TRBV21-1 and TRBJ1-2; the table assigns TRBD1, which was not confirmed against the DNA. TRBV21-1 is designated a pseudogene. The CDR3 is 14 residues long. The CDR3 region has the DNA TGTGCCAGCAGCCTGGGACAGGGAAACTATGGCTACACCTTC. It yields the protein CASSLGQGNYGYTF.

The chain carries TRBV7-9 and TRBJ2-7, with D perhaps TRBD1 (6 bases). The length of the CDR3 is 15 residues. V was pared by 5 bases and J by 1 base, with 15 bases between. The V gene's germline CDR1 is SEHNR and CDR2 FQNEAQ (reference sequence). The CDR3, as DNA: TGTGCCAGCAGCCCCTCTACAGGGAAGTCCTACGAGCAGTACTTC. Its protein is CASSPSTGKSYEQYF.